The entry below describes one T cell receptor beta chain. The specificity of this receptor is unknown. No qualities accompany the bases; no much larger clone lies one base away. This sample is part of a study of CD8 T cells in Susac syndrome (dated by TCRdb to the late 2010s). At the level of the whole study: Whether CD8+ T cell activation and differentiation in Susac syndrome was antigen driven was tested using repertoire sequencing. The clonality of the CD8+ T cell repertoire was compared across more than 9 healthy donors, roughly 14 Susac syndrome patients and around 16 multiple sclerosis patients.

High-throughput TCR beta sequencing profiled peripheral blood CD8+ and CD4+ T cells from healthy donors, Susac syndrome patients and multiple sclerosis patients. The multiple sclerosis controls were treatment-naive patients who had stable or active relapsing-remitting disease and met the revised McDonald criteria. Bulk CD8+ and CD4+ T cells were purified by magnetic negative isolation, whereas CD8+ TEMRA cells were enriched by FACS. Blood was drawn into EDTA tubes, processed within 24 hours, and PBMCs were isolated by density gradient centrifugation. PBMCs intended for TCR sequencing were cryopreserved in liquid nitrogen and thawed later in a water bath at 37 degrees C. The sorted or isolated CD4+, CD8+ and CD8+ TEMRA cells had a purity of 90% or higher. RNA was extracted with the RNeasy kit and roughly 0.45 to 1 ug was reverse transcribed using random hexamers. TCR beta CDR3 regions were amplified with the immunoSEQ multiplex PCR assay covering 54 Vbeta and 13 Jbeta segments. PCR amplification bias was corrected using a synthetic template baseline for primer optimization and computational correction. As for the authors' bioinformatics: Reads were annotated to V, D and J genes according to IMGT and were analyzed with immunoSEQ Analyzer, with only productive sequences retained. Clonality was calculated as one minus the Shannon entropy normalized by log2 of the number of productive unique sequences. Public and private clones were assessed among the 100 most prevalent clones of each patient and control. Susac-specific clones were defined as absent from healthy and MS cohorts, 850 to 1,300 published viral clones and other ImmuneACCESS disease sequences. TCRdb took the public reads, trimmed them with fastp at Q25, ran MiXCR for clone calling and kept in-frame beta chains. Rows are unified per CDR3 protein, each entry keeping the most common DNA and genes. None of the V and J calls come from the authors' own analysis; TCRdb made them. The sample records a few hundred thousand distinct CDR3 sequences, approximately 89% of which are singletons. Around 0.12% of the sample is taken by the ten largest.

On the study overall, not on this receptor specifically: The number of individuals in the TCR sequencing and HLA analysis was acknowledged as relatively small.

Reading the germline V gene gives CDR1 SGHRS and CDR2 YFSETQ. V was cut back by 4 bases and J by 0 bases, leaving a gap of 16 bases between them. The CDR3 holds 16 amino acids from the cysteine to the phenylalanine. Left in the record is the CDR3 DNA by itself, 48 bases read in frame from the first base. Material for sequencing was CD8+ T cells from PBMCs. The receptor was derived from a human donor with multiple sclerosis. This sequence uses TRBV5-1 and TRBJ1-1; no confident D gene assignment can be made. The sequence in DNA is TGCGCCAGCAGCCCCTGGGGTATAGATTTGAACACTGAAGCTTTCTTT. Its protein product is CASSPWGIDLNTEAFF. When the CDR3 is completed using the reference TRBV5-1 and TRBJ1-1 genes on either side, the full variable domain is KAGVTQTPRYLIKTRGQQVTLSCSPISGHRSVSWYQQTPGQGLQFLFEYFSETQRNKGNFPGRFSGRQFSNSRSEMNVSTLELGDSALYLCASSPWGIDLNTEAFFGQGTRLTVV.